This T cell receptor beta chain stems from a study of shared clonotypes between healthy human individuals. Findings and caveats of the study: Naive subsets tended to show greater estimated richness than memory subsets. The small donor group covered limited genetic and exposure diversity. Only blood was sampled; tissue repertoires likely differ.

Repertoires were generated with immunoSEQ multiplex PCR, while TCRdb's copy carries only in-frame clones and drops some. Of 110,000 or so clones in the sample, 65% to 75% were seen once. Every contributor of samples was a Caucasian grown-up residing in Nashville, Tennessee. From germline, CDR1 is LNHDA and CDR2 SQIVND (reference sequence). This CDR3 contains 14 residues. J gave up 3 bases and V 6 bases, and 4 bases lay outside the gene matches. Turning to this clone: Its antigen is currently unknown.

The TCR sequence derives from a woman younger than 45 in good health. What was sequenced was memory CD8+ T cells sorted from blood. Described subset: CD45RO+ cells pooled with CCR7-negative TemRA cells. The chain uses TRBV19 and TRBJ2-7; TRBD2 agrees at 11 bases. The CDR3 DNA reads TGTGCCAGTAGCTTAGCGGGAGGGAGCTACGAGCAGTACTTC. Encoded protein: CASSLAGGSYEQYF.